A single sample gave rise to the 31 T cell receptor beta chains below, sequenced in a study of T cell responses to AZD1222 COVID-19 vaccine. Profiled with immunoSEQ multiplex PCR; TCRdb holds only in-frame clones, not every one. Among 150,000 to 200,000 clones, about nine tenths were seen once, and the ten largest hold approximately 1.6%. The sequencing here drew on peripheral blood, taken 28 days after the second AZD1222 dose. Receptors originate from an adult who received the AZD1222 COVID-19 vaccine.

The chain combines TRBV9 with TRBJ2-6; D gene ambiguous. Germline V CDR1 and CDR2: SGDLS, YYNGEE. This CDR3 region has 12 residues. V was clipped by 3 bases and J by 3 bases, with 1 base between them. The chain's CDR3 is CASSGGANVLTF. In DNA form, the CDR3 reads TGTGCCAGCAGCGGTGGGGCCAACGTCCTGACTTTC.

In the case of this clone: The germline gene is not matched at one end of the junction; a read error may be the cause. The chain employs TRBV28 and TRBJ1-1; a possible D gene is TRBD1 (5 bases). Germline V gives CDR1 MDHEN, CDR2 SYDVKM. The CDR3 runs to 15 residues. As DNA, the CDR3 is TGTGCCAGCAGTTCCCCCGGGGGGGTGAAAACTGAAGCTTTCTTT. This translates into CASSSPGGVKTEAFF. Full variable domain (outside the CDR3, taken from reference TRBV28 and TRBJ1-1): DVKVTQSSRYLVKRTGEKVFLECVQDMDHENMFWYRQDPGLGLRLIYFSYDVKMKEKGDIPEGYSVSREKKERFSLILESASTNQTSMYLCASSSPGGVKTEAFFGQGTRLTVV.

The chain joins TRBV5-4 to TRBJ2-6; D perhaps matches TRBD2 (6 bases). V lost 4 bases and J lost 1, with 12 bases in between. This CDR3 has 16 amino acids. CDR1 and CDR2 from the germline V gene are SGHNT and YYREEE (reference sequence). The chain's CDR3 is CASSAGGWSGANVLTF. CDR3 DNA: TGTGCCAGCAGCGCTGGGGGGTGGTCTGGGGCCAACGTCCTGACTTTC.

The rearrangement joins TRBV7-2 to TRBJ1-2; D unclear. This CDR3 spans 13 amino acids. V was clipped by 5 bases and J by 8 bases, with 15 bases between them. Germline V gene data show CDR1 as SGHTA and CDR2 as FQGNSA. The CDR3 coding sequence is TGTGCCAGCAGCCCGGATCCAAACTGGGGCTACACCTTC. Its translation: CASSPDPNWGYTF.

This clone was seen only a few times. The rearrangement joins TRBV7-9 to TRBJ1-4; possibly TRBD1 for D (5 bases). Looked up from germline, CDR1 is SEHNR and CDR2 is FQNEAQ (reference sequence). The CDR3 is 15 residues long. V lost 4 bases and J 13 bases, leaving 22 bases between the germline ends. For the CDR3, the DNA is TGTGCCAGCAGCTACGGGAGGGGCTACCCCCAAGGACTGTTTTTT. This codes for CASSYGRGYPQGLFF.

The J gene is TRBJ1-1, the V gene TRBV7-8; 7 bases match TRBD1. Germline trimming cut 5 bases from V and 5 bases from J; bases unmatched to any gene: 2. Looked up from germline, CDR1 is SGHVS and CDR2 is FQNEAQ. The CDR3 is 12 residues long. The CDR3 spells CASSPRGTEAFF. The CDR3 DNA follows: TGTGCCAGCAGCCCCAGGGGGACTGAAGCTTTCTTT.

The J gene is TRBJ1-3, the V gene TRBV11-3; possible D gene TRBD1, 6 bases. CDR1 and CDR2 (germline): SGHNT, YENEEA. Trimming removed 6 bases from V and 0 bases from J, with 18 bases in between. This CDR3 is built from 17 residues. CDR3 region: CASSSGSGASSGNTIYF. The CDR3 nucleotides are TGTGCCAGCAGTTCGGGTTCGGGGGCCAGCTCTGGAAACACCATATATTTT.

The chain recombines TRBV7-8 with TRBJ2-2; the match to TRBD2 covers 10 bases. Germline assignment: CDR1 SGHVS and CDR2 FQNEAQ. CDR3 length equals 19 residues. The ends lost 1 base at V and 0 bases at J; junction bases unmatched: 8. Here the CDR3 DNA reads TGTGCCAGCAGCTTAGAAGCACTAGCGGGGTTCGCGAACACCGGGGAGCTGTTTTTT. Its protein product is CASSLEALAGFANTGELFF.

The CDR3 nucleotides are TGTGCCAGCAGTACCCGGTGGGGTCGCCAAGAGACCCAGTACTTC. It yields the protein CASSTRWGRQETQYF. This chain joins TRBV6-5 and TRBJ2-5, with D hard to call. Germline CDR1 MNHEY, CDR2 SVGAGI. V was shortened by 5 bases and J by 1 base, with 14 bases between the two germline ends. The CDR3 consists of 15 residues.

The chain carries TRBV5-1 and TRBJ1-2, with D perhaps matching TRBD1 (6 bases). Germline V CDR1 and CDR2: SGHRS, YFSETQ. The V gene lost 2 bases and the J gene lost 7 bases, with 21 bases spanning the gap. The CDR3 is made up of 16 amino acids. CDR3 amino acids: CASSLFPSAGAGGYTF. The CDR3 DNA is TGCGCCAGCAGCTTATTCCCGAGTGCGGGGGCTGGTGGCTACACCTTC.

CDR3 nucleotide sequence: TGTGCCACCAGCAACCCCAAGAGGGACTATGGCTACACCTTC. Its protein is CATSNPKRDYGYTF. J is TRBJ1-2 and V is TRBV15; D call uncertain. The V end lost 4 bases, the J end lost 3 bases, and 12 bases lay between the germline ends. Germline V CDR1 and CDR2: LNHNV, YYDKDF (reference sequence). This CDR3 contains 14 residues.

The chain couples TRBV7-3 to TRBJ2-1, with 7 nucleotides matching TRBD2. The CDR3 runs 16 residues. J lost 4 bases, V lost 4 bases, and 10 bases had no gene match. The germline gives CDR1 SGHTA, CDR2 FQGTGA. CDR3 in DNA: TGTGCCAGCAGCTATGGTAGCGGCGGGGGTTACAATGAGCAGTTCTTC. Encoded protein: CASSYGSGGGYNEQFF. Drawing the rest from reference TRBV7-3 and TRBJ2-1, the complete variable domain is GAGVSQTPSNKVTEKGKYVELRCDPISGHTALYWYRQSLGQGPEFLIYFQGTGAADDSGLPNDRFFAVRPEGSVSTLKIQRTERGDSAVYLCASSYGSGGGYNEQFFGPGTRLTVL.

For the CDR3, the DNA is TGTGCCAGCTCACCCCAATGGGATGAAGCTTTCTTT. Translating gives CASSPQWDEAFF. The chain joins TRBV18 to TRBJ1-1; D call uncertain. The CDR3 totals 12 residues. Germline CDR1 is KGHSH and CDR2 is LQKENI. V gave up 3 bases and J gave up 7 bases, with 9 bases separating them.

The chain uses TRBV19 and TRBJ2-7, with D tentatively TRBD1 or TRBD2 (5 bases each). The CDR3 contains 13 residues. CDR1 and CDR2 from the germline V gene are LNHDA and SQIVND (reference sequence). The germline V and J ends were trimmed by 8 bases and 4 bases, with 15 bases remaining between them. The CDR3 loop reads CASGPGPSYEQYF. The CDR3 DNA sequence: TGTGCCAGTGGACCGGGGCCTTCGTACGAGCAGTACTTC.

The genes are TRBV18 and TRBJ2-2; D may be TRBD2 (5 bases). Germline CDR1 KGHSH, CDR2 LQKENI. The CDR3 is 13 residues long. V lost 3 bases and J lost 6, with 8 bases in between. In DNA form, the CDR3 reads TGTGCCAGCTCACCGGACGGGGCCGGGGAGCTGTTTTTT. It yields the protein CASSPDGAGELFF. The full variable domain, rest sourced from reference TRBV18 and TRBJ2-2, is NAGVMQNPRHLVRRRGQEARLRCSPMKGHSHVYWYRQLPEEGLKFMVYLQKENIIDESGMPKERFSAEFPKEGPSILRIQQVVRGDSAAYFCASSPDGAGELFFGEGSRLTVL.

The chain joins TRBV4-3 to TRBJ1-3; D is unclear. The CDR3 contains 13 residues. Deletions cut 0 bases from V and 2 bases from J, with 2 bases between. The V gene's germline CDR1 is LGHNA and CDR2 YSLEER. The CDR3 loop is CASSQEPGNTIYF. As DNA, the CDR3 is TGCGCCAGCAGCCAAGAGCCTGGAAACACCATATATTTT.

The chain recombines TRBV7-2 with TRBJ1-1; a weak D match, TRBD1 (5 bases). The CDR3 runs to 13 residues. Trimming removed 6 bases at V and 4 bases at J, with 12 bases between. Germline values: CDR1 SGHTA, CDR2 FQGNSA. As DNA, the CDR3 is TGTGCCAGCAGTAAGGGGAAGGGCACTGAAGCTTTCTTT. This sequence encodes CASSKGKGTEAFF.

The chain has TRBV24-1 and TRBJ2-5; TRBD2 might be the D (6 bases). Trimming shortened V by 7 bases and J by 2 bases, and 10 bases separated the two germline ends. This CDR3 contains 13 residues. Per germline, CDR1 KGHDR and CDR2 SFDVKD. CDR3 loop: CATRSGLQETQYF. DNA of the CDR3: TGTGCCACCAGGTCGGGACTGCAAGAGACCCAGTACTTC.

This rearrangement joins TRBV2 to TRBJ1-2; D may be TRBD1 (6 bases). Per the germline V gene, CDR1 is SNHLY and CDR2 is FYNNEI. V shed 3 bases and J shed 4 bases, with 18 bases lying between them. CDR3 length equals 16 residues. DNA of the CDR3: TGTGCCAGCAGTGACGGGACATTTAGAAGAGCCTATGGCTACACCTTC. Translation: CASSDGTFRRAYGYTF.

V gene TRBV6-5 combines with J gene TRBJ2-4; D is unresolved. CDR1 and CDR2 (germline): MNHEY, SVGAGI. V lost 4 bases and J 1 base, leaving 11 bases between the germline ends. This CDR3 is built from 15 residues. CDR3 sequence (DNA): TGTGCCAGCAGTTTGGGGATTGGGGCCAAAAACATTCAGTACTTC. Residues: CASSLGIGAKNIQYF.

The rearrangement links TRBV19 to TRBJ2-5; 12 bases match TRBD2. This CDR3 is 17 amino acids long. Germline V lookup: CDR1 LNHDA, CDR2 SQIVND (reference sequence). Unmatched junction bases numbered 5, after V lost 3 bases and J lost 0 bases. Here the CDR3 DNA reads TGTGCCAGTAGTATGACTAGCGGGGGCCCGTACCAAGAGACCCAGTACTTC. As protein: CASSMTSGGPYQETQYF.

This chain links TRBV7-2 with TRBJ1-5, with 7 bases identical to TRBD1. V was pared by 5 bases and J by 6 bases, with 4 bases of the junction left unmatched. CDR3 size: 13 residues. The germline V gene encodes CDR1 SGHTA and CDR2 FQGNSA. The DNA of the CDR3 is TGTGCCAGCAGCCACAGGGGCGCTCAGCCCCAGCATTTT. It codes for CASSHRGAQPQHF.

The V and J genes are TRBV6-2 or TRBV6-3 and TRBJ1-2, with 8 bases matching TRBD1. V lost 0 bases to trimming and J lost 8 bases; unmatched junction nucleotides: 5. The CDR3 runs 14 residues. The V gene's germline CDR1 is MNHEY and CDR2 SVGEGT. CDR3 in DNA: TGTGCCAGCAGTTACTCGCAGGGGGCGCGGGGCTACACCTTC. It is translated as CASSYSQGARGYTF.

This chain joins TRBV24-1 and TRBJ2-1; TRBD2 aligns across 11 bases. The length of the CDR3 is 16 residues. The germline gives CDR1 KGHDR, CDR2 SFDVKD. V shed 2 bases, J shed 8 bases, and the junction held 7 bases outside the gene matches. The CDR3 loop is CATSDSTSGSLDEQFF. CDR3 in DNA: TGTGCCACCAGTGATTCTACTAGCGGGAGTCTAGATGAGCAGTTCTTC.

V usage is TRBV18 and J usage is TRBJ2-3, with D perhaps matching TRBD2 (5 bases). The germline V gene has CDR1 KGHSH and CDR2 LQKENI. Between the trimmed V and J ends, which lost 4 bases and 0 bases, there was a span of 20 bases. The CDR3 spans 18 residues. CDR3 nucleotide sequence: TGTGCCAGCTCACGGGTTTTCAGAGGGCTAACTAGCACAGATACGCAGTATTTT. Residues: CASSRVFRGLTSTDTQYF.

This chain links TRBV18 with TRBJ2-6, with no clear D. This CDR3 region has 18 residues. Trimming removed 5 bases at V and 0 bases at J, with 17 bases between. CDR1 and CDR2 from the germline V gene are KGHSH and LQKENI. CDR3 bases: TGTGCCAGCTCATCCTATAGAGTCCTTAACTCTGGGGCCAACGTCCTGACTTTC. Protein: CASSSYRVLNSGANVLTF.

The rearrangement uses TRBV19 and TRBJ2-3, with D hard to call. Trimming shortened V by 5 bases and J by 2 bases, and 8 bases separated the two germline ends. CDR3 length equals 13 residues. Germline values: CDR1 LNHDA, CDR2 SQIVND (reference sequence). The CDR3 DNA sequence: TGTGCCAGTAGTGCGGAGACCACAGATACGCAGTATTTT. It encodes CASSAETTDTQYF.

The rearrangement uses TRBV30 and TRBJ1-4; a possible D gene is TRBD1 (6 bases). CDR1 and CDR2 from the germline V gene are GTSNPN and SVGIG (reference sequence). This CDR3 has 14 amino acids. V lost 0 bases, J lost 7 bases, and 12 bases lay in between. The CDR3 region has the DNA TGTGCCTGGAGTGTAGGGGGGGCAGGTGAAAAACTGTTTTTT. This codes for CAWSVGGAGEKLFF.

This chain connects TRBV30 to TRBJ2-4; 7 nucleotides match TRBD2. From germline, CDR1 is GTSNPN and CDR2 SVGIG (reference sequence). The trim removed 2 bases at V and 7 bases at J, leaving 17 bases unmatched. The CDR3 has 17 residues. DNA of the CDR3: TGTGCCTGGAGTCGAAAAATGGGCGGGGGTTCCAGTAACATTCAGTACTTC. Translated: CAWSRKMGGGSSNIQYF.

The V and J genes are TRBV7-3 and TRBJ2-2; weak D call: TRBD2 (5 bases). The V end lost 0 bases, the J end lost 1 base, and 12 bases lay between the germline ends. CDR1 and CDR2 from the germline V gene are SGHTA and FQGTGA. This CDR3 is 17 amino acids long. The chain's CDR3 is CASSLTRVRRNTGELFF. As DNA, the CDR3 is TGTGCCAGCAGCTTAACGAGGGTACGGAGGAACACCGGGGAGCTGTTTTTT. Complete variable domain (other parts from reference TRBV7-3 and TRBJ2-2): GAGVSQTPSNKVTEKGKYVELRCDPISGHTALYWYRQSLGQGPEFLIYFQGTGAADDSGLPNDRFFAVRPEGSVSTLKIQRTERGDSAVYLCASSLTRVRRNTGELFFGEGSRLTVL.

This clone was seen more than once but under ten times. The same CDR3 also results from other DNA sequences found in this sample. This chain connects TRBV2 to TRBJ1-2, with 7 nucleotides matching TRBD1. After removal of 8 bases from V and 8 bases from J, the junction contained 8 bases not matched to a gene. The CDR3 covers 12 residues. CDR1 SNHLY and CDR2 FYNNEI come from the germline V gene. CDR3 bases: TGTGCCAGCCATAGGACAGGATGGGGCTACACCTTC. It translates to CASHRTGWGYTF. Full variable domain (rest looked up from reference TRBV2 and TRBJ1-2): EPEVTQTPSHQVTQMGQEVILRCVPISNHLYFYWYRQILGQKVEFLVSFYNNEISEKSEIFDDQFSVERPDGSNFTLKIRSTKLEDSAMYFCASHRTGWGYTFGSGTRLTVV.